Reported below is one T cell receptor beta chain. This receptor's antigen is unknown. The input lacks base qualities; no much larger clone sits a single base away. The CDR3 numbers 12 residues from cysteine through phenylalanine. The sequence is cut down to CDR3 DNA, 36 bases in frame from base 1. Taken from the germline V gene (reference sequence), the CDR1 and CDR2 loops are DFQATT and SNEGSKA. V was cut back by 6 bases and J by 8 bases, leaving a gap of 13 bases between them. The data stem from a study of human T cells and chemical hapten exposure (dated by TCRdb to the early 2020s). Regarding the study in general: For sensitization, 2% DPC in acetone was applied to an approximately 2 cm by approximately 2 cm area of upper inner arm skin. Patient blood was sampled pre-sensitization (week 0) and at 2, 6 and about 24 weeks after DPC sensitization. The libraries were sequenced as a pool, and the TCR yield per sample differed mostly because of small variations in library volumes within the pool. Throughout the approximately 22-week study period, patients were also given weekly therapeutic DPC doses on the scalp. About 28 alopecia patients gave blood for TCR sequencing at one to four time points (pre-sensitization, 2, 6 and 24 weeks). The patient cohort, mostly female, included alopecia areata with under or over 50% scalp involvement, alopecia totalis and alopecia universalis. Peripheral blood TCR repertoire changes were tracked in vivo in alopecia patients during primary and secondary sensitization to the hapten diphenylcyclopropenone (DPC). Patch testing on the upper back used Finn chambers containing 0.01% DPC, with scoring done after 6 days according to International Contact Dermatitis Research Group standards.

On the study overall, not on this receptor specifically: Repeated subsampling changed both the strength of the expansion versus patch-test correlation and the threshold at which the correlation became significant. DPC sensitization did not change how many TCRs were above 1 in 1000 frequency, and no evidence was found of alterations in global repertoire structure. Patch test score correlated positively with the number of PT1 expanded TCRs, reaching significance at thresholds 8, 16 and 32 but not at 4. Compared with pre-sensitization or healthy control sets, expanded TCRs formed significantly more large CDR3 similarity clusters, which is consistent with antigen-driven responses. All patients had alopecia, a presumed autoimmune disease, so their immune response might differ from that of healthy individuals.

To prepare the library, RACE was applied. The data were produced on a NextSeq 500. During library preparation, unique molecular identifiers were attached to individual cDNA molecules so that TCRs could be counted in a quantitative, reproducible way. Each blood RNA sample was used to sequence both TCR alpha and TCR beta chains. In the paper's pipeline: Samples had a median of approximately 96,000 TCRs, with a range from roughly 23,224 to 750,000. The Decombinator software suite was used to annotate the V, J and CDR3 of the TCR reads. For PS versus PT1 abundance plots, all samples were subsampled to the same number of TCRs (28,000). Expanded TCRs were defined as absent before sensitization and observed at least eight times at the 2-week time point. The public reads were reanalyzed by TCRdb: fastp trimming at Q25, MiXCR alignment, in-frame beta chains only. Rows are combined by CDR3 protein, so each entry shows the most common genes and DNA. TCRdb, not the authors, supplied the V and J calls. This sample lists around 110,000 distinct CDR3 sequences; roughly 12% were detected once. Of the sample, approximately 1.4% falls within the top ten clones.

In light of the paper, this sample's time point label describes: patch test 1, 2 weeks after DPC sensitization. This specimen's treatment or condition label, per the study, means: therapeutic diphenylcyclopropenone sensitization with weekly scalp DPC. At each patch-test visit, blood was drawn before the patch test was applied. To be eligible, patients had to be aged 18 to 70, diagnosed with alopecia and judged suitable for DPC therapy, while pregnant patients were excluded. Total RNA was isolated from unfractionated whole blood collected in Tempus Blood RNA tubes. The starting material was whole blood, obtained in connection with sensitization to the hapten diphenylcyclopropenone (DPC). This clonotype was obtained from a woman in her forties or fifties with alopecia areata. Some clones in this sample may be carry-over from other donors' samples. The chain is made from TRBV20-1 and TRBJ1-4, with a weak D call of TRBD1 (5 bases match). CDR3 protein: CSARRAGEKLFF. The DNA reads as follows: TGCAGTGCACGCAGGGCTGGGGAAAAACTGTTTTTT.